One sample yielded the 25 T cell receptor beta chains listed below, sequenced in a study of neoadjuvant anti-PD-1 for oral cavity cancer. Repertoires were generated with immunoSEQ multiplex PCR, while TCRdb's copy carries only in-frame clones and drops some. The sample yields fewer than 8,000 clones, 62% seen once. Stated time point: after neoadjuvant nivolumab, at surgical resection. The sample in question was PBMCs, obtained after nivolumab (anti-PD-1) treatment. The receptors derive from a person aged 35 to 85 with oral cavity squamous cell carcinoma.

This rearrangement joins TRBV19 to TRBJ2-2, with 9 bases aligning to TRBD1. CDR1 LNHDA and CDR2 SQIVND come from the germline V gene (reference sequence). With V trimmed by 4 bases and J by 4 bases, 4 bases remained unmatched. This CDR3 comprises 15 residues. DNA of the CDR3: TGTGCCAGTAGTAGGGACAGGGAATTCACCGGGGAGCTGTTTTTT. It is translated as CASSRDREFTGELFF. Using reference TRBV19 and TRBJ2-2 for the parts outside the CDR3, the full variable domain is DGGITQSPKYLFRKEGQNVTLSCEQNLNHDAMYWYRQDPGQGLRLIYYSQIVNDFQKGDIAEGYSVSREKKESFPLTVTSAQKNPTAFYLCASSRDREFTGELFFGEGSRLTVL.

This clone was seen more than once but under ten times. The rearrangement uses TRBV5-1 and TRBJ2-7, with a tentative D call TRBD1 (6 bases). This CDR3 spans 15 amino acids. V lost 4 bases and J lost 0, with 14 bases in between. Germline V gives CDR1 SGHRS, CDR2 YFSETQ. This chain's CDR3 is CASSGGQSSSYEQYF. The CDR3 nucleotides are TGCGCCAGCAGCGGCGGACAGTCGAGCTCCTACGAGCAGTACTTC.

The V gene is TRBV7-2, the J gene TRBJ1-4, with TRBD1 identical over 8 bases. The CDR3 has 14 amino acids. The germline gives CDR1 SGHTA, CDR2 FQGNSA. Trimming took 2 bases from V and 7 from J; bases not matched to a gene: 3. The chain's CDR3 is CASSLSTGVEKLFF. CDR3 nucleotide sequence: TGTGCCAGCAGCTTATCGACAGGGGTTGAAAAACTGTTTTTT.

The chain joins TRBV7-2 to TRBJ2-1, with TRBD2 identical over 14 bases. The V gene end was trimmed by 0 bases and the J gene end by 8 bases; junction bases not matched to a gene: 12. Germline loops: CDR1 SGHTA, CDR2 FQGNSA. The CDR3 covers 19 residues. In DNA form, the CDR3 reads TGTGCCAGCAGCTTAGCGCGGGGACTAGCGGGGGTTCTCCTACATGAGCAGTTCTTC. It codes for CASSLARGLAGVLLHEQFF.

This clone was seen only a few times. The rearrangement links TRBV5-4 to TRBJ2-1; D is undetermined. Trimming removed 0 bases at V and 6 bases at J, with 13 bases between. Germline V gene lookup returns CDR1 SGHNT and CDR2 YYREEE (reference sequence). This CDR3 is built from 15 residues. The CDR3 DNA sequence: TGTGCCAGCAGCTTGGCAGAGGTGAGGACCAATGAGCAGTTCTTC. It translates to CASSLAEVRTNEQFF.

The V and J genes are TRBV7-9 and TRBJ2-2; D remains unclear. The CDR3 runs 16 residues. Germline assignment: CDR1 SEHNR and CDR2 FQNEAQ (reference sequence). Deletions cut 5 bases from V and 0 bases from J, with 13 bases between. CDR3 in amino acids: CASSHMSGPNTGELFF. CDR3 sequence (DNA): TGTGCCAGCAGCCACATGAGTGGCCCGAACACCGGGGAGCTGTTTTTT.

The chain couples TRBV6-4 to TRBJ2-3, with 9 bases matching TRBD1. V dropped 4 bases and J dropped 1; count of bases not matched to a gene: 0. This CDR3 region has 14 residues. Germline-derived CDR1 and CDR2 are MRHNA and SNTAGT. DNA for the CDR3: TGTGCCAGCAGTGGGACAGGGGGCACAGATACGCAGTATTTT. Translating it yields CASSGTGGTDTQYF.

CDR3 protein: CASSYSGNTGELFF. CDR3 DNA sequence: TGTGCCAGCAGTTACTCCGGGAACACCGGGGAGCTGTTTTTT. The gene calls are TRBV6-6 and TRBJ2-2; D is unresolved. Germline V gene data show CDR1 as MNHNY and CDR2 as SVGAGI (reference sequence). V lost 0 bases, J lost 1 base, and 3 bases lay in between. The CDR3 is 14 amino acids.

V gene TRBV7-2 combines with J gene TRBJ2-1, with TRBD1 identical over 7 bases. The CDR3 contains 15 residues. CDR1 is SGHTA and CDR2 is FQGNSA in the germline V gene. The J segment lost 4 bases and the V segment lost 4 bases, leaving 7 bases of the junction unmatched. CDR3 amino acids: CASSSGQLGYNEQFF. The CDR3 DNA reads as TGTGCCAGCAGCTCGGGACAGCTCGGGTACAATGAGCAGTTCTTC.

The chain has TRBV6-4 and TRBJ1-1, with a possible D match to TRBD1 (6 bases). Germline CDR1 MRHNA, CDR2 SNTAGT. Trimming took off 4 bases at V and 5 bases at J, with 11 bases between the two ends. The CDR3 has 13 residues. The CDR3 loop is CASSAGARTEAFF. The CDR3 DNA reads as TGTGCCAGCAGTGCGGGGGCGAGGACTGAAGCTTTCTTT.

CDR3 coding DNA: TGTGCCAGCAGCAGAGACGACAGGGCTCCTGGGACCCAGTACTTC. Its protein product is CASSRDDRAPGTQYF. V usage is TRBV11-2 and J usage is TRBJ2-5, with 7 bases aligning to TRBD1. The CDR3 totals 15 residues. Germline loops: CDR1 SGHAT, CDR2 FQNNGV. Trimming took 5 bases from V and 7 from J; bases not matched to a gene: 13.

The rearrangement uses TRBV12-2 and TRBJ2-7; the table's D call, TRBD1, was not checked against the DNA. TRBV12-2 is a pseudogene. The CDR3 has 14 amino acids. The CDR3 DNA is TGTGCAAGTCGCCCCGACCAGGGATACTACGAGCAGTACTTC. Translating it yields CASRPDQGYYEQYF.

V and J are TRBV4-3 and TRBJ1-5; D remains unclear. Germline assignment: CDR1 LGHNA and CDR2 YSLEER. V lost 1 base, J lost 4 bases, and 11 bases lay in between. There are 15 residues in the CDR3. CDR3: CASSQVADSNQPQHF. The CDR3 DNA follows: TGCGCCAGCAGCCAAGTTGCGGATTCGAATCAGCCCCAGCATTTT.

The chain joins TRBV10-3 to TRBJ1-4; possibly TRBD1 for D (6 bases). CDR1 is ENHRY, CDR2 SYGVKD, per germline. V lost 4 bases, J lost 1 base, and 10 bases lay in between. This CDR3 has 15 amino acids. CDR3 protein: CAISGTALTNEKLFF. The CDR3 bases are TGTGCCATCAGTGGGACAGCCCTAACTAATGAAAAACTGTTTTTT.

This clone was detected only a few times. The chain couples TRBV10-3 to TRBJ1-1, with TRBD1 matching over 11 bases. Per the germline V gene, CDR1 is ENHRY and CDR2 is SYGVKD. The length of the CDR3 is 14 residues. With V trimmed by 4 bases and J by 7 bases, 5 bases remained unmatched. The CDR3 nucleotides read TGTGCCATCAGTGGGACAGGGGGCGAAGGTGAAGCTTTCTTT. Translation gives CAISGTGGEGEAFF.

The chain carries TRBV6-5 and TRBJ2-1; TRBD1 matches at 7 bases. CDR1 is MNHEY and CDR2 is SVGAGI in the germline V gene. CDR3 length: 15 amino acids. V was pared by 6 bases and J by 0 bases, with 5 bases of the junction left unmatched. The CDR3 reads CASSPRGSSYNEQFF. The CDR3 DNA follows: TGTGCCAGCAGCCCCAGGGGGAGCTCCTACAATGAGCAGTTCTTC.

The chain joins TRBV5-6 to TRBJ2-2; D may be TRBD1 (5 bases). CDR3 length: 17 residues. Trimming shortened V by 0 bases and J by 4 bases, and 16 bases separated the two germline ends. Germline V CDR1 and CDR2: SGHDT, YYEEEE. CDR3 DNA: TGTGCCAGCAGCTTGGGACCCACCAGGGTGAGCACCGGGGAGCTGTTTTTT. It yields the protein CASSLGPTRVSTGELFF.

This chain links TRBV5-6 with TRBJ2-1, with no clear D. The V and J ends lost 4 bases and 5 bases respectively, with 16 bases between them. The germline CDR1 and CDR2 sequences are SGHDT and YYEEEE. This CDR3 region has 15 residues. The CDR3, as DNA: TGTGCCAGCAGCCCCCCTGCAAACCCCAACAATGAGCAGTTCTTC. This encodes CASSPPANPNNEQFF.

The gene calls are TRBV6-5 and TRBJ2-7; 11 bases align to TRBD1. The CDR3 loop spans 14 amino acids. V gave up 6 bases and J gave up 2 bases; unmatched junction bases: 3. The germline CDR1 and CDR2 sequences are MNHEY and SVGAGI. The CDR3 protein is CASSLGQGAYEQYF. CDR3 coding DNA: TGTGCCAGCAGCTTGGGACAGGGGGCCTACGAGCAGTACTTC.

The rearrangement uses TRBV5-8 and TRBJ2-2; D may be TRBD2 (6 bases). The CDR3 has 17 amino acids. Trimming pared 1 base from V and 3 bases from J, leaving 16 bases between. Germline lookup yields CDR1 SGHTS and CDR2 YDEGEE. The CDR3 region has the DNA TGTGCCAGCAGCTTGCCCTTCTCGGGGGTCGACACCGGGGAGCTGTTTTTT. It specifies CASSLPFSGVDTGELFF.

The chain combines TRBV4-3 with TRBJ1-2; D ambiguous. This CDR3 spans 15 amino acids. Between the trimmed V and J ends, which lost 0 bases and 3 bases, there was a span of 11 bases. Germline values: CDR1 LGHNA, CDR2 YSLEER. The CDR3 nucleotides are TGCGCCAGCAGCCAAGATGAAACCGTTGACTATGGCTACACCTTC. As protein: CASSQDETVDYGYTF.

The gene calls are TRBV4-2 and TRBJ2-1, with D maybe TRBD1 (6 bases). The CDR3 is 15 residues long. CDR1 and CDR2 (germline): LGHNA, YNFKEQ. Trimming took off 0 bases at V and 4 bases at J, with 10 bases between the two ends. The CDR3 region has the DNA TGTGCCAGCAGCCAAGATAGACAGGTTTACAATGAGCAGTTCTTC. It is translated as CASSQDRQVYNEQFF.

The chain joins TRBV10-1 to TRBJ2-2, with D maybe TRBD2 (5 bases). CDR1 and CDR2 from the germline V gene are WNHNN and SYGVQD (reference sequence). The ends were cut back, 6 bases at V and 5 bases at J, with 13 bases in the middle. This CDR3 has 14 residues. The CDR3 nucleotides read TGCGCCAGCAGCGGCCCCGAGGGAACCGGGGAGCTGTTTTTT. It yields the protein CASSGPEGTGELFF.

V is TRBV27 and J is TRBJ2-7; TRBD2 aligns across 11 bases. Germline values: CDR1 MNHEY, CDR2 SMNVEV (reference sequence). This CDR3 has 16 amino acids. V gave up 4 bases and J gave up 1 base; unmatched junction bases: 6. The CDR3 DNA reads TGTGCCAGCAGTTCAAGACTAGCGGGGCGATCCTACGAGCAGTACTTC. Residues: CASSSRLAGRSYEQYF.

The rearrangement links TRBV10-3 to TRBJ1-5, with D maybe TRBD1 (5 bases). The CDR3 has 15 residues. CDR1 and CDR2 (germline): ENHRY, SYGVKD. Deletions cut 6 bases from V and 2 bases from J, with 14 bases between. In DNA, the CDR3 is TGTGCCATCAGAGAAGGGGCTTTGGGCAATCAGCCCCAGCATTTT. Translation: CAIREGALGNQPQHF.